The 13 T cell receptor beta chains given below trace back to one sample, sequenced in a study of blood T cell repertoires in COVID-19 (dated by TCRdb to the early 2020s). The receptor library was made with the immunoSEQ multiplex PCR assay. TCRdb took over this immuneACCESS table, retaining in-frame rearrangements with V and J assigned. Such tables are incomplete; in checked studies, under half of the missing clones stem from an unresolved V gene, and the remainder is unexplained. Within this sample are approximately 220,000 clones, with roughly 89% of them counted one time only. The ten top clones hold roughly 16% of the sample. The sequenced material came from PBMCs or T cells enriched from blood (not recorded which). The receptors were gathered from a man younger than 45 who had been exposed to COVID-19.

The rearrangement uses TRBV6-1 and TRBJ1-1; D is unclear. V was shortened by 3 bases and J by 1 base, with 9 bases between the two germline ends. CDR1 is MNHNS and CDR2 is SASEGT in the germline V gene. This CDR3 contains 14 residues. The CDR3 here is CASSERNPNTEAFF. CDR3 DNA: TGTGCCAGCAGTGAGAGGAACCCGAACACTGAAGCTTTCTTT.

The chain uses TRBV18 and TRBJ2-2, with 7 bases aligning to TRBD1. Germline trimming cut 0 bases from V and 2 bases from J; bases unmatched to any gene: 3. CDR1 and CDR2 from the germline V gene are KGHSH and LQKENI. The CDR3 covers 16 residues. CDR3 in DNA: TGTGCCAGCTCACCACCGGGGACAGCTAACACCGGGGAGCTGTTTTTT. Amino acid sequence: CASSPPGTANTGELFF.

This clone was detected ten times or more. The chain uses TRBV28 and TRBJ1-6; D is undetermined. The CDR3 consists of 16 residues. V lost 4 bases to trimming and J lost 2 bases, with 12 bases between them. Per germline, CDR1 MDHEN and CDR2 SYDVKM. The CDR3 nucleotides are TGTGCCAGCAGTTCACCGGGTAACCCCTATAATTCACCCCTCCACTTT. Encoded protein: CASSSPGNPYNSPLHF.

This chain connects TRBV6-2 or TRBV6-3 to TRBJ1-1, with D perhaps TRBD1 (6 bases). Between the trimmed V and J ends, which lost 2 bases and 5 bases, there was a span of 18 bases. The CDR3 has 16 amino acids. The germline CDR1 and CDR2 sequences are MNHEY and SVGEGT. The CDR3 sequence is CASSYPGGGGRTEAFF. The CDR3 region has the DNA TGTGCCAGCAGTTACCCCGGGGGAGGGGGTAGGACTGAAGCTTTCTTT.

The V call is TRBV5-5, the J call TRBJ1-5; 7 positions match TRBD1. This CDR3 has 15 residues. V lost 2 bases and J lost 5; bases outside the gene matches: 7. CDR1 SGHKS and CDR2 YYEKEE come from the germline V gene (reference sequence). The CDR3 coding sequence is TGTGCCAGCAGCTTACTCGGGACAGCCGATCAGCCCCAGCATTTT. Its protein product is CASSLLGTADQPQHF.

The rearrangement uses TRBV6-5 and TRBJ2-1, with a possible D match to TRBD1 (5 bases). Deletions cut 6 bases from V and 5 bases from J, with 17 bases between. Germline-derived CDR1 and CDR2 are MNHEY and SVGAGI. The CDR3 spans 15 residues. This CDR3 reads CASSPAQGKDNEQFF. The CDR3 coding sequence is TGTGCCAGCAGCCCCGCGCAGGGTAAGGACAATGAGCAGTTCTTC.

The rearrangement links TRBV30 to TRBJ2-7; the D gene is possibly TRBD2 (6 bases). Germline V gene data show CDR1 as GTSNPN and CDR2 as SVGIG (reference sequence). This CDR3 comprises 17 residues. The ends were cut back, 2 bases at V and 0 bases at J, with 20 bases in the middle. The CDR3 nucleotides are TGTGCCTGGAGTCCTGTTATTTTCCGGGGGACCTCCTACGAGCAGTACTTC. Translated: CAWSPVIFRGTSYEQYF. The full variable domain, rest sourced from reference TRBV30 and TRBJ2-7, is SQTIHQWPATLVQPVGSPLSLECTVEGTSNPNLYWYRQAAGRGLQLLFYSVGIGQISSEVPQNLSASRPQDRQFILSSKKLLLSDSGFYLCAWSPVIFRGTSYEQYFGPGTRLTVT.

Regarding this clone: One end of the junction varies from germline; a read error may be responsible. The chain couples TRBV15 to TRBJ1-5; the D is unclear. CDR1 and CDR2 from the germline V gene are LNHNV and YYDKDF (reference sequence). The CDR3 covers 15 residues. CDR3 in amino acids: CATSRELRLHQPQHF. CDR3 sequence (DNA): TGTGCCACCAGCCGAGAACTAAGGTTACATCAGCCCCAGCATTTT.

The chain recombines TRBV18 with TRBJ1-1; 7 nucleotides align to TRBD1. From germline, CDR1 is KGHSH and CDR2 LQKENI. This CDR3 comprises 11 residues. The trim removed 7 bases at V and 8 bases at J, leaving 4 bases unmatched. The CDR3: CASFGQEEAFF. In nucleotides, the CDR3 is TGTGCCAGCTTCGGACAGGAGGAAGCTTTCTTT.

V is TRBV5-1 and J is TRBJ1-2; no clear D gene. The CDR3 has 16 amino acids. Trimming shortened V by 0 bases and J by 7 bases, and 19 bases separated the two germline ends. From germline, CDR1 is SGHRS and CDR2 YFSETQ. The CDR3 DNA reads as TGCGCCAGCAGCTTGGTTGGGCTCCGTAAATCGTCTGGCTACACCTTC. It specifies CASSLVGLRKSSGYTF.

This chain connects TRBV30 to TRBJ2-2, with a tentative D call TRBD1 (5 bases). Germline loops: CDR1 GTSNPN, CDR2 SVGIG (reference sequence). V lost 4 bases and J 4 bases, leaving 7 bases between the germline ends. CDR3 length: 12 residues. CDR3 in DNA: TGTGCCTGGACAGGGCCCACCGGGGAGCTGTTTTTT. As protein: CAWTGPTGELFF.

This chain links TRBV14 with TRBJ1-2; D not certain. Germline V lookup: CDR1 SGHDN, CDR2 FVKESK. The CDR3 runs to 13 residues. V lost 4 bases and J 8 bases, leaving 14 bases between the germline ends. The CDR3 spells CASSLGPLQGYTF. The CDR3 bases are TGTGCCAGCAGCCTGGGCCCTCTACAAGGCTACACCTTC. Complete variable domain (other parts from reference TRBV14 and TRBJ1-2): EAGVTQFPSHSVIEKGQTVTLRCDPISGHDNLYWYRRVMGKEIKFLLHFVKESKQDESGMPNNRFLAERTGGTYSTLKVQPAELEDSGVYFCASSLGPLQGYTFGSGTRLTVV.

V gene TRBV10-2 combines with J gene TRBJ1-5; perhaps TRBD1 as D (5 bases). There are 14 residues in the CDR3. V was pared by 5 bases and J by 5 bases, with 13 bases between. Germline V gives CDR1 WSHSY, CDR2 SAAADI. The CDR3 reads CASSQQGNDQPQHF. In nucleotides, the CDR3 is TGCGCCAGCAGTCAGCAGGGTAATGATCAGCCCCAGCATTTT.